Here is one T cell receptor (beta chain) with its context. What it binds is unknown. Original methodology: ImmunoSEQ sequences covered only the junction and lacked quality scores; filtering therefore differed. Clones were sequenced by immunoSEQ multiplex PCR, and TCRdb holds only the in-frame ones, with some missing. The V and J calls and clone size were taken over from that table, and D and trimming were inferred from the DNA. The sample includes nearly 2 million clones, approximately 94% of them seen just once. The data were taken from a study of shared clonotypes between healthy human individuals. Germline V gene sequence: CDR1 SGHKS, CDR2 YYEKEE (reference sequence). The CDR3 loop spans 15 amino acids. V trimming: 4 bases; J trimming: 8 bases; junction bases outside the gene matches: 9. Study results and limitations: For naive CD4 cells, roughly 5% of clonotypes were shared across four donors.

Naive CD8 cells lacked CD45RO and underwent positive selection for CCR7, leaving out terminally differentiated effector memory CD45RA+ cells. The donor cohort consisted entirely of Caucasian adults residing in Nashville, Tennessee. The genes are TRBV5-5 and TRBJ1-4; 9 nucleotides match TRBD1. The sequence came from a man between 18 and 29 years old in good health. Sample: naive CD8+ T cells sorted from blood. The CDR3 DNA is TGTGCCAGCAGCCACAGGGGGCCGGAAAAGGAAAAACTGTTTTTT. Its translation: CASSHRGPEKEKLFF.